This T cell receptor beta chain was profiled in a study of T-cell memory formation after mild COVID-19. Study-level information: Most TCR clusters belonged to a single donor. The study, taken as a whole, reports: Largely, contracting CD4+ clones fell within CM and EM, and contracting CD8+ clones within EMRA. A second wave expanding day 15 to 37 was CD4+-biased; contracting clones were balanced.

This clonotype has just a few counts. The antigen is unknown. The authors produced TCR alpha and TCR beta cDNA libraries with sample barcodes and UMIs by 5'RACE using constant-segment primers. From the 5' RACE reads, TCRdb called clonotypes with MiXCR, one entry per CDR3 protein. The data hold about 400,000 distinct CDR3 sequences, with approximately 16% observed a single time. The V gene lost 2 bases and the J gene lost 1 base, with 6 bases spanning the gap. Germline assignment: CDR1 MGHDK and CDR2 SYGVNS. The CDR3 runs to 14 residues. This chain joins TRBV25-1 and TRBJ1-5; no reliable D call. This clonotype was obtained from a man aged 18 to 35 who had mild COVID-19 (a few samples of this study predate the infection). Cell type and time point are not known. Sequencing was done on a sample of PBMCs or a T cell subset sorted from them (not recorded which). The CDR3 coding sequence is TGTGCCAGCAGTGAACGACAAAGCAATCAGCCCCAGCATTTT. Its translation: CASSERQSNQPQHF.